The present TCR beta chain was sequenced within a study of control samples from healthy donors and cancer patients. The V end lost 3 bases, the J end lost 3 bases, and 14 bases lay between the germline ends. This CDR3 has 16 residues. In germline, CDR1 is SNHLY, CDR2 FYNNEI. The repertoire was sequenced with immunoSEQ multiplex PCR; TCRdb's copy has only in-frame clones and lacks some. Here the sample spans tens of thousands of clones, roughly 82% being singletons. Source material: PBMCs. This chain uses TRBV2 with TRBJ1-4; D gene unclear. The TCR comes from a woman aged 45 to 65 with lung cancer. In DNA form, the CDR3 reads TGTGCCAGCAGTGAGTTAAGTGGCGGGGCTAATGAAAAACTGTTTTTT. Translating gives CASSELSGGANEKLFF.